A single T cell receptor beta chain is shown here with its context. There is no known antigen for this receptor. The sample holds no much larger clone one base away, and base qualities are not on file. This record comes from a study of blood T cell repertoires in COVID-19 (dated by TCRdb to the early 2020s). Broadly, across the study: Samples from collaborators originated in the United States, Italy and Spain and spanned both the acute and convalescent phases of COVID-19. Where available, HLA class I and class II types were obtained from metadata supplied by the sample provider rather than from assay-based typing. The prospective study material was composed of cDNA or gDNA derived from T cells, B-cell-depleted T cells, or PBMCs. The samples were drawn from two sources: the first 160 participants of the ongoing ImmuneRACE study, and 1,254 subjects contributed by 6 global collaborators. The repertoires were released in a freely available public database intended as a resource for research on the immune response to SARS-CoV-2. Subjects who had been exposed to COVID-19, were actively infected with it, or had recovered from it provided the deeply sampled blood TCRbeta repertoires that made up the dataset. Nearly every sample came with metadata listing a de-identified subject ID, COVID-19 status, age in years and sex.

TCRbeta CDR3 regions were amplified from genomic DNA using the immunoSEQ Assay, a bias-controlled multiplex PCR. Per the original workflow: Within the assay, amplification of reference gene primers was used to estimate how many nucleated cells each sample contained. To quantify the absolute abundance of each unique TCRbeta CDR3 rearrangement, sequence reads were collapsed and filtered. For each sample, productive Simpson clonality was calculated as the square root of Simpson's diversity index across productive rearrangements. Sourced from immuneACCESS, this table was stored by TCRdb with only in-frame sequences that have V and J called. A share of the clones is absent; for the studies checked, an unresolved V gene accounts for under half, and the remainder has no known explanation. That table supplies the V and J calls and clone size; D and trimming were determined from the DNA. This sample has about 100,000 clones in its table, and about 85% of those were observed once. The ten largest clonotypes hold 13% of the sample.

General findings and caveats noted by the study authors: The amount of clinical and demographic metadata varied by source and participant and was provided uncurated.

Compared with germline, V lacks 2 bases and J lacks 4 bases; bases without a gene match: 4. The CDR3 holds 14 amino acids from the cysteine to the phenylalanine. The CDR3 DNA has 42 bases and is translated from base 1. CDR1 KGHSH and CDR2 LQKENI are derived from the germline V gene. Each collaborating institution followed its own protocols to collect whole blood in K2EDTA tubes. For TCRbeta analysis, collaborator samples were shipped as frozen whole blood, as isolated PBMCs, or as DNA extracted from either sample type. Material: peripheral blood. The V gene is TRBV18 and the J gene is TRBJ1-1, with 7 bases matching TRBD1. The sequence was obtained from a man aged 50 to 59 with active or convalescent COVID-19. The CDR3 reads CASSPYQGGTEAFF. The base sequence is TGTGCCAGCTCACCATATCAGGGGGGCACTGAAGCTTTCTTT.